A single sample is the source of the 26 T cell receptor beta chains below, sequenced in a study of tumor and adjacent non-tumor tissue in lung cancer. No cell sorting was done before RNA was extracted from the tissue. This non-tumor lung sample came from over 3 cm beyond the tumor edge. Three rounds of nested PCR, following a modified ARM-PCR protocol, produced the TCRbeta library. TCRdb reprocessed the multiplex PCR reads with MiXCR, giving one entry per CDR3 protein. Of about 100,000 distinct CDR3 sequences detected, less than 75% appear once; the ten largest clones hold roughly 18%. Sequenced material: distant non-tumor lung tissue. The receptors were gathered from a man aged 25 to 40 with non-small cell lung cancer.

This clonotype was seen ten or more times. The gene calls are TRBV6-2 or TRBV6-3 and TRBJ1-6; the D gene is possibly TRBD1 (5 bases). The ends were cut back, 2 bases at V and 11 bases at J, with 19 bases in the middle. CDR3 length: 16 residues. The germline CDR1 and CDR2 sequences are MNHEY and SVGEGT. As DNA, the CDR3 is TGTGCCAGCAGTTACAACGAAGGGATAGACAGCCCACCCCTCCACTTT. Its protein product is CASSYNEGIDSPPLHF.

Details on this clonotype: The junction does not match germline at one end; this may be a read error. J is TRBJ2-1 and V is TRBV4-1, with TRBD2 matching over 10 bases. The CDR3 sequence is 17 residues long. Germline V gene lookup returns CDR1 MGHRA and CDR2 YSYEKL. The CDR3 spells CTSSQGEPGLAYNEQFF. The DNA for the CDR3 is TGCACCAGCAGCCAAGGAGAGCCGGGACTAGCGTACAATGAGCAGTTCTTC.

This clonotype was detected many times. The chain employs TRBV10-3 and TRBJ1-1; D ambiguous. Germline CDR1 and CDR2: ENHRY and SYGVKD. V lost 7 bases and J 0 bases, leaving 9 bases between the germline ends. This CDR3 region has 13 residues. This chain's CDR3 is CAITPSLNTEAFF. The CDR3, as DNA: TGTGCCATCACTCCGAGTTTGAACACTGAAGCTTTCTTT.

In regard to this clonotype: Because the CDR3 is missing its conserved closing phenylalanine or tryptophan, this is likely a read error. The rearrangement joins TRBV20-1 to TRBJ2-3, with 7 bases lining up with TRBD2. Unmatched junction bases numbered 12, after V lost 6 bases and J lost 3 bases. CDR1 DFQATT and CDR2 SNEGSKA come from the germline V gene (reference sequence). The CDR3 consists of 15 residues. CDR3 bases: TGCAGTGCCAGCTCCCGCGGGGGTAGGACAGATACGCAGTATTCT. Protein product: CSASSRGGRTDTQYS.

Points on this clonotype: A much larger clone lies a single base off, so this may be a read error. The V gene is TRBV6-2 or TRBV6-3, the J gene TRBJ2-2, with D perhaps TRBD2 (5 bases). Looked up from germline, CDR1 is MNHEY and CDR2 is SVGEGT. CDR3 length equals 12 residues. The CDR3 loop is CASDRSTGELLF. CDR3 nucleotides: TGTGCCAGCGATAGAAGCACCGGGGAGCTGCTTTTT.

As concerns this clonotype: The junction departs from the called germline gene at one end, perhaps through a read error. The rearrangement links TRBV7-9 to TRBJ1-4; D gene uncertain. From germline, CDR1 is SEHNR and CDR2 FQNEAQ (reference sequence). The CDR3 runs to 14 residues. The CDR3 nucleotides are TGTGTCAGCAGCTTAGTAGGTACTAATGAAAGACTGTTTTTT. This translates into CVSSLVGTNERLFF.

Worth noting for this clonotype: One end of the junction varies from germline; a read error may be responsible. The J gene is TRBJ2-1, the V gene TRBV5-5, with 8 nucleotides matching TRBD2. Germline V lookup: CDR1 SGHKS, CDR2 YYEKEE (reference sequence). The CDR3 runs 16 residues. CDR3 region: CASSRTGTRDHNEEFF. The CDR3 region has the DNA TGTGCCAGCAGCCGTACCGGGACTAGAGACCATAATGAGGAGTTCTTC.

This clonotype has more than one count but fewer than ten. The germline gene is not matched at one end of the junction; a read error may be the cause. The V gene is TRBV7-3, the J gene TRBJ1-2; 7 bases align to TRBD1. In germline, CDR1 is SGHTA, CDR2 FQGTGA. The CDR3 sequence is 14 residues long. This chain's CDR3 is CASSLTTGDYGYTF. The CDR3 DNA reads as TGTGCCAGCAGCCTAACAACAGGGGACTATGGCTACACCTTC.

Concerning this clonotype: The junction departs from germline at one end; a sequencing error may be responsible. The chain employs TRBV29-1 and TRBJ2-1, with D possibly TRBD2 on 5 matching bases. The CDR3 is 13 amino acids. Germline V gene lookup returns CDR1 SQVTM and CDR2 ANQGSEA. Written as DNA, the CDR3 is TGCAGTGTTGTGGGTAGGGAGAACAATAAGCAGTTCTTC. Residues: CSVVGRENNKQFF.

The chain uses TRBV12-3 or TRBV12-4 and TRBJ2-7, with a weak D call TRBD1 (5 bases). The CDR3 consists of 14 residues. Between the trimmed V and J ends, which lost 6 bases and 4 bases, there was a span of 16 bases. The CDR3 DNA follows: TGTGCCAGCAGCCACGGACACGGAAATTACGAGCAGTACTTC. As protein: CASSHGHGNYEQYF.

For this clonotype: A much bigger clone sits one base away, suggesting this may be a read error. No conserved phenylalanine or tryptophan ends this CDR3, so it is likely a read error. V is TRBV4-1 and J is TRBJ1-1; possible D gene TRBD1, 6 bases. The CDR3 spans 17 residues. Germline CDR1 is MGHRA and CDR2 is YSYEKL. Trimming shortened V by 0 bases and J by 2 bases, and 16 bases separated the two germline ends. CDR3: CASSQDGGRTGNTEAFS. For the CDR3, the DNA is TGCGCCAGCAGCCAAGATGGGGGCCGCACAGGAAACACTGAAGCTTTCTCT.

On this clonotype itself: One junction end disagrees with the germline gene, perhaps due to a read error. The J gene is TRBJ1-1, the V gene TRBV5-1; D is ambiguous. In germline, CDR1 is SGHRS, CDR2 YFSETQ. This CDR3 comprises 15 residues. CDR3 residues: CASSPLGSSGTEAFF. CDR3 bases: TGCGCCAGCAGCCCCTTGGGGTCTTCGGGCACTGAAGCCTTCTTT.

As for this clonotype: A read error is likely, as this CDR3 ends without the conserved phenylalanine or tryptophan. The rearrangement uses TRBV6-2 or TRBV6-3 and TRBJ2-1; a weak D match, TRBD1 (5 bases). Germline assignment: CDR1 MNHEY and CDR2 SVGEGT. The CDR3 contains 15 residues. The DNA for the CDR3 is TGTGCCAGCCGTTACAGGTTTCCCACCTGCAATGAGCAGTTCTCC. Translated: CASRYRFPTCNEQFS.

V usage is TRBV12-3 or TRBV12-4 and J usage is TRBJ1-2; 7 bases are a match to TRBD1. Losses at the gene ends were 2 bases for V and 7 bases for J; bases not matched to a gene: 13. The CDR3 sequence is 16 residues long. As DNA, the CDR3 is TGTGCCAGCAGTTTAAGTCATCCAGGGGGAATCTTTGGCTACACCTTC. Translated: CASSLSHPGGIFGYTF.

A word on this clonotype: One base away lies a much larger clone, so this may be a sequencing read error. The rearrangement uses TRBV4-1 and TRBJ2-1, with D tentatively TRBD2 (5 bases). Germline V lookup: CDR1 MGHRA, CDR2 YSYEKL. The V end lost 3 bases, the J end lost 8 bases, and 14 bases lay between the germline ends. The CDR3 is 14 amino acids. CDR3 sequence reads: CASSHRLSGDEQFF. The CDR3 region has the DNA TGCGCCAGCAGCCACAGACTATCTGGAGATGAGCAGTTCTTC.

A word on this clonotype: The conserved phenylalanine or tryptophan normally closing the CDR3 is absent here, so this likely arose from a read error. The V call is TRBV29-1, the J call TRBJ1-1, with D possibly being TRBD1 (5 bases). This CDR3 contains 13 residues. Germline CDR1 SQVTM, CDR2 ANQGSEA. CDR3 DNA: TGCAGTGTCGAAGGGACTAACCTGCCCGCCGCTTTCTAT. It specifies CSVEGTNLPAAFY.

This clonotype was found a few times. The chain uses TRBV5-1 and TRBJ1-1; D is unresolved. CDR3 length equals 13 residues. Germline assignment: CDR1 SGHRS and CDR2 YFSETQ. With 5 bases removed from V and 6 bases from J, the gap between germline ends came to 14 bases. The CDR3 region is CASSMVGDAEAFF. The CDR3 nucleotides are TGCGCCAGCAGTATGGTAGGAGACGCTGAAGCTTTCTTT.

As for this clonotype: This CDR3 fails to terminate in the conserved phenylalanine or tryptophan, so it likely reflects a read error. This sequence joins TRBV11-3 and TRBJ1-1; the D is unclear. Germline-derived CDR1 and CDR2 are SGHNT and YENEEA. The V and J ends lost 5 bases and 2 bases respectively, with 9 bases between them. The CDR3 is 13 amino acids. The CDR3 is CASSRRSNTEAFL. The DNA of the CDR3 is TGTGCCAGCAGCCGTCGGAGCAACACTGAAGCTTTCCTT.

As concerns this clonotype: At one end, the junction sequence differs from germline, possibly due to a read error. The V and J genes are TRBV20-1 and TRBJ2-3; D is unclear. The CDR3 covers 15 residues. CDR1 is DFQATT, CDR2 SNEGSKA, per germline (reference sequence). The CDR3 bases are TGCAATGCTAGAGACGAGAAGTGGGGCACAGATACGCAGTATTTT. It specifies CNARDEKWGTDTQYF.

A word on this clonotype: At one end, the junction sequence differs from germline, possibly due to a read error. The chain is built from TRBV11-2 and TRBJ1-2, with D unresolved. This CDR3 region has 11 residues. The germline CDR1 and CDR2 sequences are SGHAT and FQNNGV. Here the CDR3 reads CASSIVEGCTF. The CDR3, as DNA: TGCGCCAGCAGCATAGTAGAGGGCTGCACCTTC.

With respect to this clonotype: At one of its ends the junction is not consistent with the germline gene, which may arise from a read error. The chain has TRBV12-3 or TRBV12-4 and TRBJ1-5; no reliable D call. The CDR3 extends over 14 amino acids. The CDR3 here is CASKGVGRNQSQHF. The CDR3 region has the DNA TGTGCCAGCAAAGGAGTGGGCCGCAATCAGTCCCAGCATTTT.

With regard to this clonotype: A much more abundant neighbour one base away suggests this may be a read error. V is TRBV12-3 or TRBV12-4 and J is TRBJ2-5; 7 bases align to TRBD1. The CDR3 loop spans 13 amino acids. CDR3 residues: CVSSLGRGETQYF. The CDR3 coding sequence is TGTGTCAGCAGTTTAGGCAGGGGGGAGACCCAGTACTTC.

This chain links TRBV12-3 or TRBV12-4 with TRBJ2-2; TRBD2 agrees at 9 bases. V trimming: 6 bases; J trimming: 5 bases; junction bases outside the gene matches: 10. The CDR3 is 16 residues long. The CDR3 protein is CASRPTGTSGTGELFF. For the CDR3, the DNA is TGTGCCAGCAGACCTACAGGTACTAGCGGGACCGGGGAGCTGTTTTTT.

This clonotype was counted only a few times. The chain couples TRBV11-2 to TRBJ2-7; no definite D call. Germline assignment: CDR1 SGHAT and CDR2 FQNNGV. The CDR3 runs to 15 residues. With 1 base removed from V and 3 bases from J, the gap between germline ends came to 13 bases. In nucleotides, the CDR3 is TGTGCCAGCAGCTTAGGAATTTGGCAGAACTACGAGCAGTACTTC. Its protein product is CASSLGIWQNYEQYF.

About this clonotype: A much more abundant neighbour one base away suggests this may be a read error. The rearrangement uses TRBV5-5 and TRBJ1-2; TRBD1 matches at 7 bases. CDR3 length: 17 residues. The V segment lost 1 base and the J segment 6 bases; nucleotides outside the gene matches: 15. Germline V gene lookup returns CDR1 SGHKS and CDR2 YYEKEE (reference sequence). CDR3 DNA: TGTGCCAGCAGCTTGAACACCCGAGTAGGGGGCGCAGATGGCTACACCTTC. This translates into CASSLNTRVGGADGYTF.

This clonotype was observed many times. The V gene is TRBV11-2, the J gene TRBJ2-7; no definite D call. Trimming left V 2 bases short and J 7 bases short, with 6 bases between. The CDR3 totals 11 residues. Germline V gene lookup returns CDR1 SGHAT and CDR2 FQNNGV. The CDR3 nucleotides read TGTGCCAGCAGCTTAACGAGGGAGCAGTACTTC. As protein: CASSLTREQYF.